This T cell receptor beta chain was sequenced during a study of blood T cell repertoires in COVID-19. Overall study: From the United States, Italy and Spain came samples of acute and convalescent COVID-19.

V was pared by 1 base and J by 1 base, with 10 bases between. The CDR3 spans 15 residues. Germline V gene lookup returns CDR1 MGHDK and CDR2 SYGVNS. TCRdb's copy holds only in-frame clones and misses some; the assay was immunoSEQ multiplex PCR. The profile shows about 83,000 clones, approximately 86% of them singletons. This chain connects TRBV25-1 to TRBJ2-5; a weak D match, TRBD1 (5 bases). The TCR originated in a man older than 75 with active or convalescent COVID-19. Specimen: peripheral blood. The CDR3 reads CASSEFTGVQETQYF. CDR3 bases: TGTGCCAGCAGTGAATTTACAGGCGTCCAAGAGACCCAGTACTTC.